This T cell receptor beta chain derives from a study of T cells in Graves' hyperthyroidism and ophthalmopathy. RNA transcripts gave rise to amplified TCR beta CDR3 regions. A first-round RT-PCR of the TCR CDR3 used the HTBI primer set. MiXCR, applied by TCRdb to the multiplex PCR reads, yields one record per CDR3 protein. This table holds nearly 750,000 distinct CDR3 sequences, about a third found once. This clonotype appeared many times. Its antigen is not identified. V gave up 4 bases and J gave up 3 bases, with 21 bases separating them. This CDR3 contains 16 residues. Germline V CDR1 and CDR2: SQVTM, ANQGSEA. Whole-study findings and limits: Before onset, ophthalmopathy was predicted by the model a median about six months earlier.

The V call is TRBV29-1, the J call TRBJ1-1, with D perhaps TRBD1 (5 bases). The clonotype was recovered from a woman aged 35 to 49 with Graves' hyperthyroidism. The sequenced sample consisted of blood. For the CDR3, the DNA is TGCAGCGTTGTTCCCACCGATTCAGGGATAGACACTGAAGCTTTCTTT. This encodes CSVVPTDSGIDTEAFF.